The T cell receptor (beta chain) under discussion was sequenced for a study of T-cell reconstitution after alpha-beta-depleted transplantation in children. A library of TCRbeta sequences, prepared with unique molecular identifiers, was generated. TCRdb recomputed calls from the PCR reads with MiXCR, one row per CDR3 protein. Among roughly 790,000 distinct CDR3 sequences listed, about 16% were seen once. CDR1 is MNHEY and CDR2 is SMNVEV in the germline V gene (reference sequence). The CDR3 is made up of 15 amino acids. This clonotype occurred many times. The junction differs from germline at one of its ends, possibly a read error.

This clonotype originated in a male patient younger than 18 who had a stem cell transplant for acute lymphoblastic leukemia, so the T cells may come from the graft donor. This chain links TRBV27 with TRBJ2-7; D tentatively reads TRBD1 or TRBD2 (5 bases each). The sample in question was PBMCs, mostly from graft donor cells, obtained 360 days after TCRalphabeta/CD19-depleted stem cell transplant. In nucleotides, the CDR3 is TGTGCCAGCAGTGTATCCGGGACGGCCCCCTACGAGCAGTACTTC. As protein: CASSVSGTAPYEQYF.